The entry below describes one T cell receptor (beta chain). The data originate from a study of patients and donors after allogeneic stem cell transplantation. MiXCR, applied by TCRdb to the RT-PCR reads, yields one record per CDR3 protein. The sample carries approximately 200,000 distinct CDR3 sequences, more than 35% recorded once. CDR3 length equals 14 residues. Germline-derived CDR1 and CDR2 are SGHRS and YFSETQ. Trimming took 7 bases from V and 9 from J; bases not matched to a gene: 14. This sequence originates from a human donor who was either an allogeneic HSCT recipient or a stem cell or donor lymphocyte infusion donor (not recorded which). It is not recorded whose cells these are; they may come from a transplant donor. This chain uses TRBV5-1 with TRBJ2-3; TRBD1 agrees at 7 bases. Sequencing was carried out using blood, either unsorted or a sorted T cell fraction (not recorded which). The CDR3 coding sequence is TGCGCCAGCCAACAGAGTTCCACACAGGGGACGCAGTATTTT. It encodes CASQQSSTQGTQYF.